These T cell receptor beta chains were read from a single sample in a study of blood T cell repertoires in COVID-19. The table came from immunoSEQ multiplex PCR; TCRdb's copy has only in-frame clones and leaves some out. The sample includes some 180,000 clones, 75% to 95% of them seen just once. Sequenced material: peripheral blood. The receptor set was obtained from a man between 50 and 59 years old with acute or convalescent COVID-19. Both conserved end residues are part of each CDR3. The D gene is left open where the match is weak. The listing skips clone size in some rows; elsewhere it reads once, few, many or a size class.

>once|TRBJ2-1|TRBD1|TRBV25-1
CASSELDRGAGEQFF
TGTGCCAGCAGTGAATTGGACAGGGGAGCGGGTGAGCAGTTCTTC
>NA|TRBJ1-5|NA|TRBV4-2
CASSQADRQSNQPQHF
TGTGCCAGCAGCCAAGCGGACAGACAAAGCAATCAGCCCCAGCATTTT
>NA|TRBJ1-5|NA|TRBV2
CASMGDKNQPQHF
TGTGCCAGCATGGGGGACAAAAATCAGCCCCAGCATTTT
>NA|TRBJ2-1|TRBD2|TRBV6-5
CASSYSSGAHNEQFF
TGTGCCAGCAGTTACAGTAGCGGGGCCCACAATGAGCAGTTCTTC
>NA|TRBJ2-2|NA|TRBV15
CATSRDTAGGTGELFF
TGTGCCACCAGCAGAGATACAGCCGGGGGCACCGGGGAGCTGTTTTTT
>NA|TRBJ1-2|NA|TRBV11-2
CASSLHQAGRLNYGYTF
TGTGCCAGCAGCTTACACCAGGCGGGACGGCTCAACTATGGCTACACCTTC
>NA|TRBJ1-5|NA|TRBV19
CASSMWGDNQPQHF
TGTGCCAGTAGTATGTGGGGGGATAATCAGCCCCAGCATTTT
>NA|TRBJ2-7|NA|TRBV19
CASSIGPQGISGKPYEQYF
TGTGCCAGTAGTATAGGCCCACAGGGGATTAGCGGAAAGCCCTACGAGCAGTACTTC
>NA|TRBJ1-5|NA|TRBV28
CASSLQGLSNQPQHF
TGTGCCAGCAGTTTACAGGGATTGAGCAATCAGCCCCAGCATTTT
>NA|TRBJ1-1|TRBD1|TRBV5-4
CASRGTGYTEAFF
TGTGCCAGCAGGGGGACAGGGTATACTGAAGCTTTCTTT
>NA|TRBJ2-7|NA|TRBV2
CASSGTGIQEQYF
TGTGCCAGCAGTGGAACAGGGATTCAAGAGCAGTACTTC
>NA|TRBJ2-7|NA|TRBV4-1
CASSQVQGQTYEQYF
TGCGCCAGCAGCCAAGTGCAGGGGCAGACCTACGAGCAGTACTTC
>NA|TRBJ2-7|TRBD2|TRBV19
CASSIALAGGSEQYF
TGTGCCAGTAGTATAGCACTAGCGGGAGGGAGCGAGCAGTACTTC
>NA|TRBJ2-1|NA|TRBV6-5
CASSSGSGYNEQFF
TGTGCCAGCAGTAGCGGGTCTGGCTACAATGAGCAGTTCTTC
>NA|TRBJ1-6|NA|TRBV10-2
CASRPEPEVSPLHF
TGCGCCAGCCGCCCGGAGCCGGAGGTTTCACCCCTCCACTTT
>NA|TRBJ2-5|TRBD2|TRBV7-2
CASSFTSGQETQYF
TGTGCCAGCAGCTTCACTAGCGGCCAAGAGACCCAGTACTTC
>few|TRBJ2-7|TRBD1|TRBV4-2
CASSHPPGQANEQYF
TGTGCCAGCAGCCACCCGCCGGGACAGGCGAACGAGCAGTACTTC
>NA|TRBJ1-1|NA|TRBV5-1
CASSLGPRQGAHTEAFF
TGCGCCAGCAGCTTGGGCCCTCGCCAAGGGGCACACACTGAAGCTTTCTTT
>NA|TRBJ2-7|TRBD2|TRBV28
CASSLASGISYEQYF
TGTGCCAGCAGTTTAGCTAGCGGGATCTCCTACGAGCAGTACTTC
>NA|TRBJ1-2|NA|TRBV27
CASSLAGSDYGYTF
TGTGCCAGCAGTTTAGCAGGGTCGGACTATGGCTACACCTTC
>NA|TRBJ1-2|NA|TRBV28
CASFNKPESNYGYTF
TGTGCCAGCTTCAATAAACCGGAGAGCAATTATGGCTACACCTTC
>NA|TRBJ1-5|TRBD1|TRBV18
CASSPQGVRNQPQHF
TGTGCCAGCTCGCCACAGGGGGTGCGGAATCAGCCCCAGCATTTT
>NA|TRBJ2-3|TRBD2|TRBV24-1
CATSDLPTTSGVDTQYF
TGTGCCACCAGTGATTTGCCGACGACTAGCGGTGTGGATACGCAGTATTTT
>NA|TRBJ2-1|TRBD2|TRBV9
CASSVAGTSGYNEQFF
TGTGCCAGCAGCGTGGCCGGGACTAGCGGGTACAATGAGCAGTTCTTC
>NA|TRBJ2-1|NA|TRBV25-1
CASSEYYRSSYNEQFF
TGTGCCAGCAGTGAATACTACAGGAGCTCCTACAATGAGCAGTTCTTC
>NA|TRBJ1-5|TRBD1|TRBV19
CASSATFTGVNQPQHF
TGTGCCAGTAGTGCGACCTTTACAGGGGTCAATCAGCCCCAGCATTTT
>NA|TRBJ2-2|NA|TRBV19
CASSGGSTGNTGELFF
TGTGCCAGTAGTGGAGGCTCGACGGGAAACACCGGGGAGCTGTTTTTT
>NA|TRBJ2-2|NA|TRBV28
CASSLGPGWTGELFF
TGTGCCAGCAGTTTGGGCCCAGGGTGGACCGGGGAGCTGTTTTTT
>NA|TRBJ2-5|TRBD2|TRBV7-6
CASSLPSGGQETQYF
TGTGCCAGCAGCCTACCGAGCGGGGGGCAAGAGACCCAGTACTTC
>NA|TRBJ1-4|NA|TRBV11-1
CASRSTDSFGKLFF
TGTGCCAGCAGGTCGACGGACAGCTTTGGAAAACTGTTTTTT
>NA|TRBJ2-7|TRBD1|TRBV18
CASSRPDRSAYEQYF
TGTGCCAGCTCACGGCCGGACAGGTCAGCCTACGAGCAGTACTTC
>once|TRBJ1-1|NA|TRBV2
CASMPWGQTNTEAFF
TGTGCCAGCATGCCCTGGGGGCAGACCAACACTGAAGCTTTCTTT
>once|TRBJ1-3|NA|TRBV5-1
CASSQDSSSGNTIYF
TGCGCCAGCAGCCAGGACAGTAGCTCTGGAAACACCATATATTTT
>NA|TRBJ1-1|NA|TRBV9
CASSVDGGGEAFF
TGTGCCAGCAGCGTAGATGGGGGCGGTGAAGCTTTCTTT
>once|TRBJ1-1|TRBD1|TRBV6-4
CASRMTGDTEAFF
TGTGCCAGCAGGATGACAGGGGACACTGAAGCTTTCTTT
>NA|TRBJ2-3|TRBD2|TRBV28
CASRGTSDSGGTDTQYF
TGTGCCAGCAGAGGGACTAGCGACTCCGGCGGCACAGATACGCAGTATTTT
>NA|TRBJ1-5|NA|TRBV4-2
CASSRMGGGNQPQHF
TGTGCCAGCAGCCGGATGGGGGGGGGCAATCAGCCCCAGCATTTT
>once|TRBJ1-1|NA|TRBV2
CASTEELAAGEAFF
TGTGCCAGCACGGAGGAACTCGCGGCGGGTGAAGCTTTCTTT
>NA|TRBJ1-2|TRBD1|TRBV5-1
CASSPGRDRVTYGYTF
TGCGCCAGCAGCCCTGGTCGGGACAGGGTAACCTATGGCTACACCTTC
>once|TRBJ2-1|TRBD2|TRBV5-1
CASSPGGGQDEQFF
TGCGCCAGCAGCCCGGGCGGGGGGCAGGATGAGCAGTTCTTC
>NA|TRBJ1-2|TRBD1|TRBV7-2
CASKDGQGAGGYTF
TGTGCCAGCAAGGATGGACAGGGGGCAGGTGGCTACACCTTC
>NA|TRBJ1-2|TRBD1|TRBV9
CASSEPGTGIYGYTF
TGTGCCAGCAGCGAACCCGGGACAGGGATCTATGGCTACACCTTC
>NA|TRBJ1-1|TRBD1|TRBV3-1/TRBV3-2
CASSQRPGQGKCVTEAFF
TGTGCCAGCAGCCAGCGACCGGGACAGGGGAAGTGTGTCACTGAAGCTTTCTTT
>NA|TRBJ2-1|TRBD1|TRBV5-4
CASSSQGVSYNEQFF
TGTGCCAGCAGCTCTCAGGGGGTGTCCTACAATGAGCAGTTCTTC
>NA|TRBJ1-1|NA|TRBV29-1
CSVAPGKGTEAFF
TGCAGCGTTGCGCCGGGAAAGGGCACTGAAGCTTTCTTT
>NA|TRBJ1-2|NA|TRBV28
CASIRGGAYGYTF
TGTGCCAGCATCCGGGGGGGTGCCTATGGCTACACCTTC